This entry is about one TCR beta chain. This clonotype has at least ten counts. What antigen it recognizes has not been identified. Per-base qualities were not stored, and no clone one base away is much larger. From the cysteine up to the phenylalanine, the CDR3 has a length of 16 residues. Just CDR3 DNA is preserved here, 48 bases in frame from base 1. Trimming takes 6 bases from V and 4 bases from J, and the germline ends sit 21 bases apart. According to the germline V gene (reference sequence), CDR1 reads MNHEY and CDR2 reads SMNVEV. Sequencing relied on an Illumina HiSeq 2500. Quantitative 5'-RACE with molecular barcodes was the method used to prepare the TCR beta libraries. The published analysis was carried out like this. A new computational method, built on a probabilistic model of VDJ rearrangement, was used to identify disease-linked TCR variants. In-frame beta chains were kept once TCRdb had trimmed the public reads at Q25 with fastp and called clones with MiXCR. Each entry is one CDR3 protein sequence, shown with its most common DNA and genes. The V and J calls and clone size come from TCRdb's table, not from the authors' own analysis. Across this sample there are some 250,000 distinct CDR3 sequences, with around 10% seen only once. The ten largest make up 6% to 8% of the sample.

This record comes from a study of CD8 T cells in ankylosing spondylitis (dated by TCRdb to about 2017). About the study as a whole: The study profiled T cell receptor beta repertoires in healthy donors and ankylosing spondylitis patients to find disease-linked TCR variants. Peripheral blood samples were taken, and synovial fluid was additionally collected from ankylosing spondylitis patients. The full study cohort comprised about 25 ankylosing spondylitis patients and 85 to 120 healthy donors.

Broad study findings and their caveats: Some motif variants had previously been reported in the synovial fluid and blood of reactive arthritis patients, which suggests shared mechanisms of disease initiation. A TCR beta motif of several highly homologous amino acid variants appeared characteristic of blood from ankylosing spondylitis patients. The disease-linked clones were reported as significantly enriched in matched synovial fluid samples from ankylosing spondylitis patients. A CD8+ phenotype was shown by the disease-linked clones, which were found at relatively low frequencies in peripheral blood.

The chain joins TRBV27 to TRBJ2-5; the D gene is perhaps TRBD1, on 6 matching bases. This TCR was recovered from a male donor with ankylosing spondylitis or in good health (not recorded which). The source material was blood, either unsorted or a sorted T cell fraction (not recorded which). This receptor carries the CDR3 CASSLGAVLHLETQYF. The sequenced DNA is TGTGCCAGCAGCTTGGGGGCGGTATTACATTTAGAGACCCAGTACTTC.